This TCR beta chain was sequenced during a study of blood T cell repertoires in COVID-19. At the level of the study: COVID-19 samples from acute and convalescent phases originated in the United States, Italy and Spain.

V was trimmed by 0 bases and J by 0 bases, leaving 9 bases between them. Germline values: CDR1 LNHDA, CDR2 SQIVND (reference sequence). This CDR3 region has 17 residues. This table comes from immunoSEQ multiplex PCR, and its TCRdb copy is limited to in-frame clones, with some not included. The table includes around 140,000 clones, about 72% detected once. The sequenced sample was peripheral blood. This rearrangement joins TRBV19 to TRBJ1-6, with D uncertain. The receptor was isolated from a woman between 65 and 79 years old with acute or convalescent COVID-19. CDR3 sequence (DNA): TGTGCCAGTAGTATAGATCTTAGAAGCTCCTATAATTCACCCCTCCACTTT. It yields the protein CASSIDLRSSYNSPLHF.